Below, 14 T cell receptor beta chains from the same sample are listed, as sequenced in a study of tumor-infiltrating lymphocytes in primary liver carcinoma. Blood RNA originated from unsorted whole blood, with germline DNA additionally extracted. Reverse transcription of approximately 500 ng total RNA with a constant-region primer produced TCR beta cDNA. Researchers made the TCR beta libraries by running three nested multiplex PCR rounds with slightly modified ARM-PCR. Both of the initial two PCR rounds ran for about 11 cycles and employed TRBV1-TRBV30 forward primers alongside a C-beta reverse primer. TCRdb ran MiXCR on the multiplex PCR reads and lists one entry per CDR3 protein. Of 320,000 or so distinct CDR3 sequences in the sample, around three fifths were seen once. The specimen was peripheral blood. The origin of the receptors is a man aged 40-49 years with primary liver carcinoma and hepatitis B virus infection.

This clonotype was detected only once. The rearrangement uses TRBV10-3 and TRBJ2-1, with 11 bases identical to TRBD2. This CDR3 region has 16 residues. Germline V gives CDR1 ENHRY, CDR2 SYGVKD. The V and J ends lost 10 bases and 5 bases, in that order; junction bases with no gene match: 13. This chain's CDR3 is CANKRTSGYTDNEQFF. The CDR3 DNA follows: TGTGCCAACAAAAGGACTAGCGGGTACACTGACAATGAGCAGTTCTTC.

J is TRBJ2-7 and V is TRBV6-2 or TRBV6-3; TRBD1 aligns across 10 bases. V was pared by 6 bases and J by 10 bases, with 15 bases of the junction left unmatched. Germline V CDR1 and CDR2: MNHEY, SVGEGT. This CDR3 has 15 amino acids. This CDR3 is CASSPDRGVSSDQYF. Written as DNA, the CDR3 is TGTGCCAGCAGCCCGGACAGGGGGGTATCAAGCGATCAGTACTTC.

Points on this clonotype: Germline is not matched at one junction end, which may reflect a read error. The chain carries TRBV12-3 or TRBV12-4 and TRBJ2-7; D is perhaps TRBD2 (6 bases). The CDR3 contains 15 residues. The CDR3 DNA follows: TGTGTCAGCAAACCGGGACGGGGGATCTCCTACGAGCAGTACTTC. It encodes CVSKPGRGISYEQYF.

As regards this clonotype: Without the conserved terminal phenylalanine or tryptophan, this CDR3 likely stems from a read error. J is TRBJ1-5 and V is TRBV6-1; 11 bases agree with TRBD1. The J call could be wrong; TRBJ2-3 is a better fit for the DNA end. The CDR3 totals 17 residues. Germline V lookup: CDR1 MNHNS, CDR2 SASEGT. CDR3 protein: CASSRRTGGGENQPQYY. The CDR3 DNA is TGTGCCAGCAGTAGACGGACAGGGGGCGGAGAAAATCAGCCCCAGTATTAT.

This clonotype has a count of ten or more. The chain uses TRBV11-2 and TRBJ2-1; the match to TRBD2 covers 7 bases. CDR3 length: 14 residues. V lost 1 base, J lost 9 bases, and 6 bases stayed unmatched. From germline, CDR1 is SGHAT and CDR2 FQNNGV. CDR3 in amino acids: CASSLGGGGLEQFF. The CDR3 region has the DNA TGTGCCAGCAGCTTAGGTGGGGGGGGTCTTGAGCAGTTCTTC.

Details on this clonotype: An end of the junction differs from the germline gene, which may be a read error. The CDR3: CAWSVGGRTDMQYF. CDR3 coding DNA: TGTGCCTGGAGTGTTGGTGGGCGCACAGATATGCAGTATTTT. The chain links TRBV30 to TRBJ2-3; D is unclear. Germline-derived CDR1 and CDR2 are GTSNPN and SVGIG (reference sequence). This CDR3 has 14 residues. Combining the CDR3 with reference TRBV30 and TRBJ2-3 gives the whole variable domain SQTIHQWPATLVQPVGSPLSLECTVEGTSNPNLYWYRQAAGRGLQLLFYSVGIGQISSEVPQNLSASRPQDRQFILSSKKLLLSDSGFYLCAWSVGGRTDMQYFGPGTRLTVL.

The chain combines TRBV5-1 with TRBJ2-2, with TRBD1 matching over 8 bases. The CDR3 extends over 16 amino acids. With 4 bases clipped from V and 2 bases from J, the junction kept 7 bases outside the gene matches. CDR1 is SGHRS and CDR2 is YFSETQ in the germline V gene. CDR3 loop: CASSLGTGLNTGELFF. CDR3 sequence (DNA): TGCGCCAGCAGCCTGGGGACAGGCCTTAACACCGGGGAGCTGTTTTTT.

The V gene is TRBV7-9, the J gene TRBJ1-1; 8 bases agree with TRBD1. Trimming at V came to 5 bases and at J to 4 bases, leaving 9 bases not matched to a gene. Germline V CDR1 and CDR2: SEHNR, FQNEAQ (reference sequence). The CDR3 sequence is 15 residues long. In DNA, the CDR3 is TGTGCCAGCAGCAAGTACCAGGGGGCCGGCACTGAAGCTTTCTTT. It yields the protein CASSKYQGAGTEAFF.

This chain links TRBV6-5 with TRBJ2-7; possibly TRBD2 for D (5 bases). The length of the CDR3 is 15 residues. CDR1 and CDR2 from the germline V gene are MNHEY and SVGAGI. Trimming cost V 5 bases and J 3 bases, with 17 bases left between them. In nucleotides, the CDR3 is TGTGCCAGCAGTACCCTAGACTATGTGAACTACGAGCAGTACTTC. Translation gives CASSTLDYVNYEQYF.

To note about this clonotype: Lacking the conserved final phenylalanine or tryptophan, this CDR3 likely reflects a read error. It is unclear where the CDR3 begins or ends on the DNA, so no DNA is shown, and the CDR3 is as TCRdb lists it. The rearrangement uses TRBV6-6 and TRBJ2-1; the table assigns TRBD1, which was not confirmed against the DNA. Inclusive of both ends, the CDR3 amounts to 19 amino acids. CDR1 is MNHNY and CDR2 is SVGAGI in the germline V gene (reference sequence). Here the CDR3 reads CASSYSYTSGTGTYNEHFL.

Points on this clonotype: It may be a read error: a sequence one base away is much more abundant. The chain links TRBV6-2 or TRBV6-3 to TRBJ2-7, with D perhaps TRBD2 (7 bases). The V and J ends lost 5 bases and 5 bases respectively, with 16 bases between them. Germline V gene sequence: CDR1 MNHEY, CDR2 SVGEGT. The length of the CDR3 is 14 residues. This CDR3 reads CASSSGTLDHEQYF. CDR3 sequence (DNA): TGTGCCAGCAGTAGCGGGACACTCGACCACGAGCAGTACTTC.

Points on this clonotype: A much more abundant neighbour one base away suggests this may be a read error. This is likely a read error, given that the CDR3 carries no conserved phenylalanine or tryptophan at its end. CDR3 residues: CASSPNGDYYEQYL. The CDR3 nucleotides are TGTGCCAGCAGCCCCAATGGGGACTACTACGAGCAGTACTTA. The chain is built from TRBV12-3 or TRBV12-4 and TRBJ2-7, with 7 bases identical to TRBD2. This CDR3 comprises 14 residues. V shed 6 bases, J shed 3 bases, and the junction held 8 bases outside the gene matches.

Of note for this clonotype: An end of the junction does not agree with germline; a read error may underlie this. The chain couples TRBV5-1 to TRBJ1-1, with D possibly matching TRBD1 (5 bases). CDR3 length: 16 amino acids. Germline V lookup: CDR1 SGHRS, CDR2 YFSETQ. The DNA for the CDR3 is TGCGCCATCAGCCCGGCCGGGGAGGGGAGATTGAGGGCAGCTTTCTTT. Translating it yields CAISPAGEGRLRAAFF.

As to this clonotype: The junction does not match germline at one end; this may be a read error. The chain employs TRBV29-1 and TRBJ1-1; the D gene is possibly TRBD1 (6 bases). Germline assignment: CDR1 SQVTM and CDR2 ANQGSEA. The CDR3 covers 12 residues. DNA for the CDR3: TGCAGAGTGGGACACGCGAACACTAAAGCTTTCTTT. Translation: CRVGHANTKAFF.